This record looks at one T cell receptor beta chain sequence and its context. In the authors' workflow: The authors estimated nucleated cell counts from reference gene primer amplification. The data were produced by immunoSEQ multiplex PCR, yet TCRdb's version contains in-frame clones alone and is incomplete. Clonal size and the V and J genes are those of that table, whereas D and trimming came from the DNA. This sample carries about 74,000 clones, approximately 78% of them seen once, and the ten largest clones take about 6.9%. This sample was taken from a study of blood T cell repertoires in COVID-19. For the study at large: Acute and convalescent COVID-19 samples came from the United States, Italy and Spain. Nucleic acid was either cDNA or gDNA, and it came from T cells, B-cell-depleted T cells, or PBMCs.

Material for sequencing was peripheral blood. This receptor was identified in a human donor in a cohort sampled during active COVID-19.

As DNA, the CDR3 is TGTGCCATCAGTGAGACAAACTCACTAGGGCATGAGCAGTTCTTC. Encoded protein: CAISETNSLGHEQFF. V gene TRBV10-3 combines with J gene TRBJ2-1, with a tentative D call TRBD2 (5 bases). V gave up 2 bases and J gave up 8 bases, with 16 bases separating them. The CDR3 loop spans 15 amino acids. Germline values: CDR1 ENHRY, CDR2 SYGVKD.